This is a list of T cell receptor beta chains from one sample in a study of cytomegalovirus exposure and HLA in healthy donors. TCRdb's table, derived via immunoSEQ multiplex PCR, lists solely in-frame clones and lacks some. This repertoire shows 45,000 to 65,000 clones, 77% found once; its top ten account for 2.5% to 3%. Sequenced input: PBMCs. These receptors all stem from a middle-aged woman in good health and CMV-seropositive. CDR3s include the opening cysteine and the closing phenylalanine or tryptophan. The order of the fields is V gene, clone size, J gene, D gene, CDR3 protein, CDR3 DNA. A D gene is named only where the DNA matches it firmly. A clone size is listed for some rows: how often the clone was seen (once, few, many), or a class if it is expanded.

TRBV29-1	.	TRBJ2-7	TRBD2	CSVWASGLPPYEQYF	TGCAGCGTCTGGGCTAGCGGGCTGCCTCCCTACGAGCAGTACTTC
TRBV4-1	.	TRBJ2-1	TRBD1	CASSLGTGADEQFF	TGCGCCAGCAGTCTAGGGACAGGGGCCGATGAGCAGTTCTTC
TRBV29-1	.	TRBJ1-3	.	CSVGSGSAGNTIYF	TGCAGCGTTGGGTCGGGGTCGGCTGGAAACACCATATATTTT
TRBV6-1	.	TRBJ1-5	.	CASSTGIQPQHF	TGTGCCAGCAGTACAGGGATTCAGCCCCAGCATTTT
TRBV30	.	TRBJ1-6	.	CAWSVEAQGVWNSPLHF	TGTGCCTGGAGTGTTGAGGCACAGGGCGTGTGGAATTCACCCCTCCACTTT
TRBV9	.	TRBJ1-6	.	CASSVGTQGNSPLHF	TGTGCCAGCAGCGTAGGAACCCAGGGTAATTCACCCCTCCACTTT
TRBV7-2	.	TRBJ1-4	.	CASSEASRGKLFF	TGTGCCAGCAGCGAGGCCTCTAGGGGAAAACTGTTTTTT
TRBV29-1	few	TRBJ1-5	.	CSVSTASGQPQHF	TGCAGCGTCTCGACGGCTTCAGGTCAGCCCCAGCATTTT
TRBV19	.	TRBJ1-6	.	CASRDGIFSPLHF	TGTGCCAGCCGCGACGGGATTTTTTCACCCCTCCACTTT
TRBV14	few	TRBJ2-5	.	CASSRFRGQRETQYF	TGTGCCAGCAGCCGTTTCCGAGGACAAAGAGAGACCCAGTACTTC
TRBV28	.	TRBJ2-1	.	CASNGRLGGNEQFF	TGTGCCAGCAATGGTAGGCTAGGCGGCAATGAGCAGTTCTTC
TRBV5-1	.	TRBJ1-1	.	CASSLEAGVSEAFF	TGCGCCAGCAGCTTGGAGGCCGGGGTGAGTGAAGCTTTCTTT
TRBV19	.	TRBJ1-2	.	CASSHHYGYTF	TGTGCCAGTAGTCATCACTATGGCTACACCTTC
TRBV29-1	.	TRBJ2-1	.	CSVEQGYNEQFF	TGCAGCGTTGAGCAGGGCTACAATGAGCAGTTCTTC
TRBV6-5	.	TRBJ1-4	.	CASSGLGANEKLFF	TGTGCCAGCAGTGGGCTGGGAGCTAATGAAAAACTGTTTTTT
TRBV2	.	TRBJ1-2	.	CASSPPGGTNYGYTF	TGTGCCAGCAGTCCCCCCGGGGGTACTAACTATGGCTACACCTTC
TRBV6-1	.	TRBJ1-2	.	CASSEDAGAARSNYGYTF	TGTGCCAGCAGCGAAGACGCAGGGGCCGCCCGATCTAACTATGGCTACACCTTC
TRBV10-1	.	TRBJ1-1	.	CASSESGGPRLEAFF	TGCGCCAGCAGTGAGTCCGGAGGGCCCAGGCTTGAAGCTTTCTTT
TRBV7-3	.	TRBJ2-3	.	CASSQTRGDTQYF	TGTGCCAGCAGCCAGACCAGGGGAGATACGCAGTATTTT
TRBV5-1	few	TRBJ2-7	TRBD1	CASSYLTGYEQYF	TGCGCCAGCTCTTACCTGACAGGGTATGAGCAGTACTTC
TRBV18	once	TRBJ2-7	.	CASSPAGTLYEQYF	TGTGCCAGCTCACCAGCGGGGACTCTATACGAGCAGTACTTC
TRBV5-4	few	TRBJ2-7	TRBD1	CASSLGIAGQGAGEQYF	TGTGCCAGCAGCTTAGGAATCGCCGGACAGGGGGCTGGCGAGCAGTACTTC
TRBV6-1	.	TRBJ1-3	.	CASSEMGGSGNTIYF	TGTGCCAGCAGTGAAATGGGAGGGAGTGGAAACACCATATATTTT
TRBV5-4	.	TRBJ2-1	TRBD2	CASSLPPSAGGYNEQFF	TGTGCCAGCAGCTTGCCCCCCAGTGCGGGGGGGTACAATGAGCAGTTCTTC
TRBV27	.	TRBJ1-1	TRBD1	CASSSGGQGNTEAFF	TGTGCCAGCAGTTCCGGGGGACAGGGGAACACTGAAGCTTTCTTT
TRBV6-5	.	TRBJ2-7	TRBD1	CASRIGTGLYEQYF	TGTGCCAGCAGGATAGGGACAGGGCTCTACGAGCAGTACTTC
TRBV2	.	TRBJ1-3	TRBD1	CASSESGGFNTIYF	TGTGCCAGCAGTGAATCAGGGGGTTTTAACACCATATATTTT
TRBV7-6	.	TRBJ2-2	.	CASSIRQNTGELFF	TGTGCCAGCAGCATAAGACAGAACACCGGGGAGCTGTTTTTT
TRBV2	.	TRBJ1-2	.	CASSEFIDPPF	TGTGCCAGCAGTGAATTTATAGATCCACCCTTC
TRBV7-2	.	TRBJ2-1	.	CASTSSYNEQFF	TGTGCCAGCACCTCCTCCTACAATGAGCAGTTCTTC
TRBV18	.	TRBJ1-1	.	CASSKRGDQEAFF	TGTGCCAGCTCAAAGCGTGGAGATCAGGAAGCTTTCTTT
TRBV28	.	TRBJ2-1	.	CASSLRQPYNEQFF	TGTGCCAGCAGTCTAAGACAGCCCTACAATGAGCAGTTCTTC
TRBV7-2	.	TRBJ2-7	TRBD1	CASSLGTGHYYEQYF	TGTGCCAGCAGCTTAGGGACAGGACACTACTACGAGCAGTACTTC
TRBV7-7	once	TRBJ1-1	.	CASSLDSDTEAFF	TGTGCCAGCAGCTTGGACAGTGACACTGAAGCTTTCTTT
TRBV28	.	TRBJ2-7	TRBD1	CASSSGTGLRLGYF	TGTGCCAGCAGTTCCGGGACAGGCCTACGCCTCGGGTACTTC
TRBV15	.	TRBJ1-2	.	CATRGTYTTGYTF	TGTGCCACACGCGGGACTTACACAACTGGCTACACCTTC
TRBV6-6	few	TRBJ2-1	TRBD2	CASSPVSGGAHEQFF	TGTGCCAGCAGTCCCGTCAGCGGGGGGGCCCATGAGCAGTTCTTC
TRBV27	.	TRBJ1-5	.	CATRRGDQPQHF	TGTGCCACCCGTCGGGGGGATCAGCCCCAGCATTTT
TRBV29-1	few	TRBJ2-1	TRBD2	CSVVGLAGRNEQFF	TGCAGCGTTGTGGGGCTAGCGGGTCGCAATGAGCAGTTCTTC
TRBV7-2	.	TRBJ2-7	TRBD2	CASSSQLAGATYEQYF	TGTGCCAGCAGCTCGCAACTAGCGGGAGCAACCTACGAGCAGTACTTC
TRBV5-4	.	TRBJ2-3	TRBD2	CASSPGTSGVPSTDTQYF	TGTGCCAGCAGTCCCGGGACTAGCGGGGTCCCTAGCACAGATACGCAGTATTTT
TRBV10-3	.	TRBJ2-2	TRBD1	CAISYRGNTGELFF	TGTGCCATCAGTTACAGGGGTAACACCGGGGAGCTGTTTTTT
TRBV29-1	once	TRBJ1-4	.	CSVVASEEKLFF	TGCAGCGTTGTAGCGAGTGAAGAAAAACTGTTTTTT
TRBV7-2	.	TRBJ2-3	.	CASSLITGPDTQYF	TGTGCCAGCAGCTTAATCACAGGCCCAGATACGCAGTATTTT
TRBV11-3	once	TRBJ2-1	TRBD1	CASSLAGQGSNEQFF	TGTGCCAGCAGCTTAGCTGGACAGGGGAGTAATGAGCAGTTCTTC
TRBV11-3	once	TRBJ2-7	.	CASSLEAGDSYEQYF	TGTGCCAGCAGCTTAGAAGCAGGGGATTCCTACGAGCAGTACTTC
TRBV11-2	.	TRBJ2-1	.	CASSSSETSYNEQFF	TGTGCCAGCAGTTCTAGCGAGACTTCCTACAATGAGCAGTTCTTC
TRBV2	.	TRBJ2-3	TRBD2	CASSEGKGASGTDTQYF	TGTGCCAGCAGTGAAGGCAAGGGAGCTAGCGGTACAGATACGCAGTATTTT
TRBV6-4	.	TRBJ2-3	TRBD2	CASSDSTSGGADTQYF	TGTGCCAGCAGTGACTCGACTAGCGGGGGGGCAGATACGCAGTATTTT
TRBV6-4	few	TRBJ1-5	.	CASSTHRNQPQHF	TGTGCCAGCAGCACTCACAGAAATCAGCCCCAGCATTTT
TRBV7-3	once	TRBJ2-3	.	CASSLEGGYTQYF	TGTGCCAGCAGCTTAGAAGGAGGGTATACGCAGTATTTT